These 2 T cell receptor beta chains came from one sample sequenced in a study of molecular identifiers for immune sequencing clone quantification. TCRdb re-called the PCR reads through MiXCR, storing one row per CDR3 protein. The data contain some 93,000 distinct CDR3 sequences, 21% of them singletons. Input material: naive CD8+ T cells from blood, with Jurkat cell RNA spiked in. Subset: FACS-sorted CD8+CD4-CCR7+CD45RA+ naive T cells. These receptors all come from a human donor in good health. Some libraries in this study had Jurkat cell RNA spiked in.

The chain joins TRBV4-3 to TRBJ2-3, with a tentative D call TRBD2 (6 bases). This CDR3 has 16 residues. Germline CDR1 and CDR2: LGHNA and YSLEER. The germline V and J ends were trimmed by 0 bases and 4 bases, with 14 bases remaining between them. CDR3: CASSQEGPGSADTQYF. The CDR3 DNA is TGCGCCAGCAGCCAAGAGGGGCCCGGGAGCGCAGATACGCAGTATTTT.

This clonotype was seen many times. The V gene is TRBV6-5, the J gene TRBJ2-3, with TRBD1 identical over 8 bases. CDR3 length: 16 residues. Trimming cost V 2 bases and J 1 base; bases outside gene matches: 5. Germline CDR1 reads MNHEY; CDR2 reads SVGAGI. The CDR3: CASSYSQGAGTDTQYF. CDR3 sequence (DNA): TGTGCCAGCAGTTACAGTCAGGGGGCAGGCACAGATACGCAGTATTTT.